The 13 T cell receptor beta chains listed next were all sequenced from one sample in a study of regulatory T cells in long-lasting Graves disease. Investigators prepared the TCR beta libraries by applying iRepertoire HTBI primers and Arm-PCR of CDR3 regions. TCRdb re-analysed the multiplex PCR reads in MiXCR, keeping a single row per CDR3 protein. The data show some 460,000 distinct CDR3 sequences, 15% to 20% seen once. The sample's time point: newly diagnosed GD, antithyroid drugs for less than 3 months. The authors made the TCR library using RNA they extracted from PBMCs. This same sample was also part of a study on T cells in Graves' hyperthyroidism and ophthalmopathy.

The sequences come from peripheral blood mononuclear cells (PBMCs), collected at new diagnosis, from a patient treated with antithyroid drugs. All receptors come from a man aged 40-55 years with Graves disease.

V and J are TRBV6-1 and TRBJ2-1; the match to TRBD2 covers 15 bases. With 7 bases clipped from V and 4 bases from J, the junction kept 8 bases outside the gene matches. Germline V gives CDR1 MNHNS, CDR2 SASEGT. CDR3 length: 17 amino acids. This CDR3 is CASTPGTSGGPYNEQFF. The CDR3 DNA reads TGTGCCAGCACTCCAGGGACTAGCGGGGGGCCATACAATGAGCAGTTCTTC.

About this clonotype: Since a much larger clone is just one base distant, this may be a read error. The missing conserved phenylalanine or tryptophan at the end of this CDR3 makes a read error likely. The V gene is TRBV10-3, the J gene TRBJ2-5; TRBD1 is a possible D gene (5 bases). The tail of the sequence fits TRBJ2-7 better, so the J call may be wrong. This CDR3 contains 13 residues. Germline V gene sequence: CDR1 ENHRY, CDR2 SYGVKD. CDR3 protein: CAISSNPGNEQYS. The CDR3 DNA reads TGTGCCATCTCCTCAAATCCAGGGAACGAGCAGTACTCC.

This clonotype was found many times. The chain links TRBV20-1 to TRBJ1-1, with a tentative D call TRBD1 (5 bases). Looked up from germline, CDR1 is DFQATT and CDR2 is SNEGSKA (reference sequence). Trimming shortened V by 4 bases and J by 1 base, and 10 bases separated the two germline ends. This CDR3 comprises 13 residues. This chain's CDR3 is CSAKSGANTEAFF. CDR3 DNA: TGCAGTGCTAAAAGCGGGGCGAACACTGAAGCTTTCTTT.

Comment on this clonotype: The germline gene is not matched at one end of the junction; a read error may be the cause. The CDR3 loop reads CASSESGTASSEQYF. CDR3 DNA: TGTGCCAGCAGCGAATCCGGGACTGCTTCCTCCGAGCAGTACTTC. The V and J genes are TRBV9 and TRBJ2-7; maybe TRBD2 (6 bases). This CDR3 spans 15 amino acids. Germline V gene lookup returns CDR1 SGDLS and CDR2 YYNGEE.

Details on this clonotype: One base away lies a much larger clone, so this may be a sequencing read error. The J gene is TRBJ1-1, the V gene TRBV30, with 7 bases matching TRBD1. This CDR3 region has 15 residues. The V segment lost 3 bases and the J segment 3 bases; nucleotides outside the gene matches: 10. Germline lookup yields CDR1 GTSNPN and CDR2 SVGIG (reference sequence). DNA of the CDR3: TGTGCCTGGAGGGGACAGAGAACCATGGACACTGAAGCTTTCTTT. It encodes CAWRGQRTMDTEAFF.

About this clonotype: A much bigger clone sits one base away, suggesting this may be a read error. V is TRBV20-1 and J is TRBJ1-4; perhaps TRBD1 as D (5 bases). CDR1 DFQATT and CDR2 SNEGSKA come from the germline V gene (reference sequence). The CDR3 length is 16 residues. The V gene lost 2 bases and the J gene lost 7 bases, with 20 bases spanning the gap. CDR3 DNA sequence: TGCAGTGCTAGATACTTCGGACACGGTGATAGTGAAAAACTGTTTTTT. This encodes CSARYFGHGDSEKLFF.

The chain employs TRBV9 and TRBJ1-5, with a possible D match to TRBD1 (6 bases). The germline V gene has CDR1 SGDLS and CDR2 YYNGEE. The CDR3 is 13 residues long. V lost 0 bases and J 7 bases, leaving 8 bases between the germline ends. CDR3 bases: TGTGCCAGCAGCGTAGAAGGACAGCAGCCCCAGCATTTT. Amino acid sequence: CASSVEGQQPQHF. Based on the CDR3 plus reference TRBV9 and TRBJ1-5, the full variable domain is DSGVTQTPKHLITATGQRVTLRCSPRSGDLSVYWYQQSLDQGLQFLIQYYNGEERAKGNILERFSAQQFPDLHSELNLSSLELGDSALYFCASSVEGQQPQHFGDGTRLSIL.

The gene calls are TRBV7-9 and TRBJ1-2, with D perhaps matching TRBD1 (5 bases). The CDR3 length is 13 residues. Germline loops: CDR1 SEHNR, CDR2 FQNEAQ (reference sequence). V was pared by 5 bases and J by 7 bases, with 14 bases between. In DNA form, the CDR3 reads TGTGCCAGCAGCCCCTTGGGGCTGACTGGCTACACCTTC. Protein product: CASSPLGLTGYTF.

The chain has TRBV5-1 and TRBJ1-6; weak D call: TRBD1 (5 bases). Germline V CDR1 and CDR2: SGHRS, YFSETQ. Trimming pared 3 bases from V and 9 bases from J, leaving 16 bases between. The CDR3 totals 15 residues. CDR3 loop: CASSSGTGGLSPLHF. DNA of the CDR3: TGCGCCAGCAGCTCCGGGACGGGAGGGCTTTCACCCCTCCACTTT.

This chain joins TRBV19 and TRBJ1-5; no definite D call. V shed 6 bases and J shed 5 bases, with 11 bases lying between them. Looked up from germline, CDR1 is LNHDA and CDR2 is SQIVND (reference sequence). This CDR3 contains 13 residues. The CDR3 sequence: CASRFTRDQPQHF. The CDR3 bases are TGTGCCAGTAGGTTCACCCGAGATCAGCCCCAGCATTTT.

This clonotype was seen at least ten times. CDR3 sequence: CASTRGLSTDTQYF. For the CDR3, the DNA is TGTGCCAGCACGAGGGGGCTAAGCACAGATACGCAGTATTTT. The chain carries TRBV2 and TRBJ2-3, with TRBD1 matching over 7 bases. The CDR3 totals 14 residues. CDR1 is SNHLY, CDR2 FYNNEI, per germline. The trim removed 7 bases at V and 0 bases at J, leaving 4 bases unmatched.

The chain is built from TRBV12-3 or TRBV12-4 and TRBJ2-1; 7 positions agree with TRBD1. This CDR3 spans 16 amino acids. Unmatched junction bases numbered 6, after V lost 2 bases and J lost 2 bases. The CDR3 DNA sequence: TGTGCCAGCAGTTTACCCGGGACAGCGGCCTACAATGAGCAGTTCTTC. This codes for CASSLPGTAAYNEQFF.

This clonotype was counted between two and nine times. The CDR3 nucleotides are TGTGCCACTGGGGGGGGACCCTCGGATGAGCAGTTCTTC. This codes for CATGGGPSDEQFF. The V gene is TRBV6-1, the J gene TRBJ2-1, with 7 nucleotides matching TRBD2. V lost 10 bases, J lost 8 bases, and 11 bases stayed unmatched. This CDR3 is 13 amino acids long. Germline CDR1 reads MNHNS; CDR2 reads SASEGT.